Listed here are 26 T cell receptor beta chains from one sample, sequenced in a study of blood T cell repertoires in COVID-19. Clones were sequenced by immunoSEQ multiplex PCR, and TCRdb holds only the in-frame ones, with some missing. The sample has some 170,000 clones; approximately 88% are singletons. Sequencing was performed on peripheral blood. Receptors were obtained from a woman older than 75 with active or convalescent COVID-19.

V gene TRBV14 combines with J gene TRBJ1-2, with D tentatively TRBD1 (5 bases). This CDR3 is built from 14 residues. Trimming took 4 bases from V and 3 from J, leaving 12 bases between them. Germline V gene lookup returns CDR1 SGHDN and CDR2 FVKESK. The CDR3 DNA sequence: TGTGCCAGCAGCCTCAAGGACACCTACTATGGCTACACCTTC. Its translation: CASSLKDTYYGYTF.

The gene calls are TRBV4-1 and TRBJ2-2; maybe TRBD1 (5 bases). The CDR3 is 16 residues long. V was clipped by 1 base and J by 10 bases, with 19 bases between them. Germline V CDR1 and CDR2: MGHRA, YSYEKL. The CDR3 DNA sequence: TGCGCCAGCAGCCAAGTCCAGGGTAAAGGGTCCGAGGAGCTGTTTTTT. This sequence encodes CASSQVQGKGSEELFF.

The rearrangement links TRBV7-9 to TRBJ2-7; a possible D gene is TRBD2 (6 bases). This CDR3 is built from 15 residues. Germline V gene lookup returns CDR1 SEHNR and CDR2 FQNEAQ (reference sequence). Trimming pared 3 bases from V and 5 bases from J, leaving 17 bases between. CDR3 DNA sequence: TGTGCCAGCAGCTTGGCTTCAGGGAGGCGGAACGAGCAGTACTTC. It yields the protein CASSLASGRRNEQYF.

J is TRBJ2-5 and V is TRBV7-9; 9 positions agree with TRBD1. The J segment lost 5 bases and the V segment lost 3 bases, leaving 7 bases of the junction unmatched. The germline CDR1 and CDR2 sequences are SEHNR and FQNEAQ (reference sequence). The CDR3 runs to 15 residues. The CDR3 bases are TGTGCCAGCAGCTTCTACAGGGGGCAGGTGGAGACCCAGTACTTC. Amino acid sequence: CASSFYRGQVETQYF.

The genes are TRBV12-5 and TRBJ1-5; 11 nucleotides match TRBD1. CDR3 size: 16 residues. Trimming removed 1 base from V and 9 bases from J; junction bases left unmatched: 8. Per the germline V gene, CDR1 is LGHNT and CDR2 is FRNRAP. The CDR3 protein is CASGLAGTGGFRPQHF. The CDR3 nucleotides read TGTGCTAGTGGTTTGGCCGGGACAGGGGGGTTTCGGCCCCAGCATTTT.

The CDR3 sequence: CASSPGTSGGKRETQYF. The CDR3 coding sequence is TGTGCCAGCAGCCCTGGGACTAGCGGGGGCAAGAGGGAGACCCAGTACTTC. The chain employs TRBV13 and TRBJ2-5; 14 nucleotides align to TRBD2. Germline CDR1 is PRHDT and CDR2 is FYEKMQ (reference sequence). The CDR3 is made up of 17 amino acids. With 5 bases clipped from V and 5 bases from J, the junction kept 10 bases outside the gene matches.

The chain recombines TRBV2 with TRBJ2-3; D gene uncertain. CDR3 length equals 12 residues. V lost 6 bases to trimming and J lost 2 bases, with 6 bases between them. Germline assignment: CDR1 SNHLY and CDR2 FYNNEI. CDR3 sequence: CASSDFTDTQYF. CDR3 DNA sequence: TGTGCCAGCAGCGACTTCACAGATACGCAGTATTTT.

This chain connects TRBV5-1 to TRBJ2-5; 8 bases map to TRBD2. J was trimmed by 1 base and V by 0 bases; bases with no gene match: 5. The CDR3 consists of 16 residues. Germline CDR1 is SGHRS and CDR2 is YFSETQ. The CDR3 DNA reads TGCGCCAGCAGCTTGGCCCCTAGCGGGCTCCAAGAGACCCAGTACTTC. Its translation: CASSLAPSGLQETQYF.

CDR3: CASGGQRGGPQHF. Written as DNA, the CDR3 is TGTGCCTCCGGCGGACAGCGGGGAGGGCCCCAGCATTTT. This chain connects TRBV19 to TRBJ1-5, with D possibly matching TRBD1 (6 bases). Trimming shortened V by 11 bases and J by 9 bases, and 20 bases separated the two germline ends. Germline-derived CDR1 and CDR2 are LNHDA and SQIVND (reference sequence). The CDR3 has 13 amino acids.

About this clone itself: Different DNA sequences within this sample yield the same CDR3. The CDR3 here is CASSLAPSNEQFF. For the CDR3, the DNA is TGTGCCAGCAGCTTAGCCCCTAGCAATGAGCAGTTCTTC. The genes are TRBV7-2 and TRBJ2-1; D is ambiguous. Germline V CDR1 and CDR2: SGHTA, FQGNSA. V was clipped by 0 bases and J by 6 bases, with 6 bases between them. The CDR3 is made up of 13 amino acids.

With regard to this clone: Germline is not matched at one junction end, which may reflect a read error. For the CDR3, the DNA is TGTGCCAGCTCCCTGGATCTAGCCAAAAGCATTCAGTACTTC. It specifies CASSLDLAKSIQYF. V is TRBV18 and J is TRBJ2-4, with a weak D call TRBD2 (5 bases). From germline, CDR1 is KGHSH and CDR2 LQKENI. The CDR3 is made up of 14 amino acids.

The chain employs TRBV7-2 and TRBJ1-2; TRBD1 is a possible D gene (5 bases). The CDR3 spans 13 residues. V was trimmed by 5 bases and J by 2 bases, leaving 9 bases between them. Germline lookup yields CDR1 SGHTA and CDR2 FQGNSA. Written as DNA, the CDR3 is TGTGCCAGCAGCCGGGACTTAAACTATGGCTACACCTTC. It is translated as CASSRDLNYGYTF.

The gene calls are TRBV18 and TRBJ1-5, with D hard to call. V was cut by 3 bases and J by 9 bases, with 15 bases left in between. This CDR3 is built from 14 residues. The germline CDR1 and CDR2 sequences are KGHSH and LQKENI. The CDR3 DNA reads TGTGCCAGCTCACCTTTGGCGGACTCCGGGCCCCAGCATTTT. Translating gives CASSPLADSGPQHF.

The rearrangement links TRBV6-2 or TRBV6-3 to TRBJ1-1; 8 bases agree with TRBD1. The CDR3 consists of 17 residues. With 4 bases clipped from V and 1 base from J, the junction kept 11 bases outside the gene matches. CDR1 is MNHEY, CDR2 SVGEGT, per germline. The CDR3 coding sequence is TGTGCCAGCAGTTTATCCAGGACAGGGTATGCGAACACTGAAGCTTTCTTT. It encodes CASSLSRTGYANTEAFF.

This clone was recorded a few times. The chain couples TRBV19 to TRBJ2-1; perhaps TRBD2 as D (5 bases). This CDR3 spans 17 amino acids. The germline CDR1 and CDR2 sequences are LNHDA and SQIVND (reference sequence). Trimming took 3 bases from V and 0 from J, leaving 15 bases between them. The CDR3 DNA follows: TGTGCCAGTAGTATTCGGCGGGCAGCGAGCTCCTACAATGAGCAGTTCTTC. Encoded protein: CASSIRRAASSYNEQFF. The complete variable domain, with remaining parts taken from reference TRBV19 and TRBJ2-1, reads DGGITQSPKYLFRKEGQNVTLSCEQNLNHDAMYWYRQDPGQGLRLIYYSQIVNDFQKGDIAEGYSVSREKKESFPLTVTSAQKNPTAFYLCASSIRRAASSYNEQFFGPGTRLTVL.

The chain links TRBV5-1 to TRBJ1-1; D is undetermined. This CDR3 region has 14 residues. Germline loops: CDR1 SGHRS, CDR2 YFSETQ. V lost 0 bases to trimming and J lost 5 bases, with 11 bases between them. The CDR3 is CASSLASRGTEAFF. Here the CDR3 DNA reads TGCGCCAGCAGCTTGGCTAGTCGTGGGACTGAAGCTTTCTTT.

V and J are TRBV29-1 and TRBJ1-2; tentative D call: TRBD1 (6 bases). The germline V and J ends were trimmed by 3 bases and 5 bases, with 10 bases remaining between them. This CDR3 has 12 residues. Germline V gene sequence: CDR1 SQVTM, CDR2 ANQGSEA. Written as DNA, the CDR3 is TGCAGCGTTGACGGACAGAGATATGGCTACACCTTC. Residues: CSVDGQRYGYTF. The variable domain in full, with the rest retrieved from reference TRBV29-1 and TRBJ1-2, is SAVISQKPSRDICQRGTSLTIQCQVDSQVTMMFWYRQQPGQSLTLIATANQGSEATYESGFVIDKFPISRPNLTFSTLTVSNMSPEDSSIYLCSVDGQRYGYTFGSGTRLTVV.

This chain uses TRBV27 with TRBJ2-7, with TRBD2 matching 7 bases. The germline gives CDR1 MNHEY, CDR2 SMNVEV (reference sequence). V gave up 5 bases and J gave up 3 bases; unmatched junction bases: 10. The CDR3 totals 15 residues. DNA for the CDR3: TGTGCCAGCAGTCCCCGGACTAGTAATGTCTACGAGCAGTACTTC. Encoded protein: CASSPRTSNVYEQYF.

The gene calls are TRBV19 and TRBJ1-2, with D unclear. Germline V lookup: CDR1 LNHDA, CDR2 SQIVND (reference sequence). Trimming removed 0 bases from V and 11 bases from J, with 16 bases in between. This CDR3 has 14 amino acids. CDR3 DNA: TGTGCCAGTAGTATAGATCTTGCCGAACGAGGGTACACCTTC. Encoded protein: CASSIDLAERGYTF.

J is TRBJ2-2 and V is TRBV27; TRBD2 matches at 7 bases. CDR1 is MNHEY, CDR2 SMNVEV, per germline (reference sequence). The CDR3 totals 16 residues. The V gene end was trimmed by 1 base and the J gene end by 1 base; junction bases not matched to a gene: 3. This chain's CDR3 is CASSLYASGNTGELFF. The CDR3, as DNA: TGTGCCAGCAGTTTATACGCTAGCGGGAACACCGGGGAGCTGTTTTTT.

This clone was recorded a few times. The V gene is TRBV7-3, the J gene TRBJ2-2, with 7 nucleotides matching TRBD1. V shed 5 bases, J shed 7 bases, and the junction held 1 base outside the gene matches. In germline, CDR1 is SGHTA, CDR2 FQGTGA. The length of the CDR3 is 12 residues. CDR3 sequence reads: CASSPGGGELFF. CDR3 nucleotide sequence: TGTGCCAGCAGCCCAGGGGGCGGGGAGCTGTTTTTT.

The genes are TRBV4-2 and TRBJ1-4; no definite D call. The CDR3 has 15 amino acids. Germline CDR1 reads LGHNA; CDR2 reads YNFKEQ. Trimming stripped 0 bases from V and 1 base from J, with 6 bases between. The CDR3 protein is CASSQDRGTNEKLFF. As DNA, the CDR3 is TGTGCCAGCAGCCAAGATAGAGGAACTAATGAAAAACTGTTTTTT.

This chain joins TRBV5-1 and TRBJ1-2; 8 bases line up with TRBD1. J was trimmed by 0 bases and V by 4 bases; bases with no gene match: 14. This CDR3 is built from 18 residues. Germline CDR1 is SGHRS and CDR2 is YFSETQ. Written as DNA, the CDR3 is TGCGCCAGCAGCCTTACTGCCGGGACAGGAGTATCTAACTATGGCTACACCTTC. This sequence encodes CASSLTAGTGVSNYGYTF.

The table lists this clone with a count of one. The rearrangement joins TRBV5-6 to TRBJ1-1, with TRBD1 as a possible D gene (5 bases). The CDR3 totals 15 residues. Germline V lookup: CDR1 SGHDT, CDR2 YYEEEE. With 3 bases removed from V and 5 bases from J, the gap between germline ends came to 17 bases. DNA for the CDR3: TGTGCCAGCAGCTGGGTAGGGGAGGGGTTGACTGAAGCTTTCTTT. It translates to CASSWVGEGLTEAFF.

This sequence joins TRBV3-1 (or the pseudogene TRBV3-2) and TRBJ1-6, with D unresolved. The CDR3 length is 13 residues. The V gene lost 1 base and the J gene lost 7 bases, with 5 bases spanning the gap. The germline CDR1 and CDR2 sequences are LGHDT and YNNKEL (reference sequence). The CDR3 DNA is TGTGCCAGCAGCCAAGTTGAGAATTCACCCCTCCACTTT. Translating it yields CASSQVENSPLHF.

The V call is TRBV11-2, the J call TRBJ1-6; weak D call: TRBD1 (5 bases). The CDR3 covers 19 residues. Trimming took off 5 bases at V and 0 bases at J, with 20 bases between the two ends. Germline V lookup: CDR1 SGHAT, CDR2 FQNNGV. CDR3 in amino acids: CASSLRRDRISSYNSPLHF. CDR3 DNA sequence: TGTGCCAGCAGCCTCCGACGAGACAGAATCAGCTCCTATAATTCACCCCTCCACTTT.